One and the same sample provided the 2 T cell receptor beta chains below, sequenced in a study of cytomegalovirus exposure and HLA in healthy donors. Both 60 Vbeta primers and 13 Jbeta primers went into the PCR. The table came from immunoSEQ multiplex PCR; TCRdb's copy has only in-frame clones and leaves some out. The data show roughly 220,000 clones, around four fifths seen once. The sequenced sample consisted of PBMCs. The receptors come from a man over 45 in good health and CMV-seronegative.

This clone was detected a few times. This rearrangement joins TRBV6-1 to TRBJ2-7; 10 bases agree with TRBD1. The V segment lost 7 bases and the J segment 1 base; nucleotides outside the gene matches: 4. The germline CDR1 and CDR2 sequences are MNHNS and SASEGT. The CDR3 is 14 amino acids. DNA of the CDR3: TGTGCCAGCATGCGACAGGGGGCTTCCTACGAGCAGTACTTC. Encoded protein: CASMRQGASYEQYF.

As to this clone: At one of its ends the junction is not consistent with the germline gene, which may arise from a read error. V and J are TRBV7-9 and TRBJ2-7, with 9 nucleotides matching TRBD2. Germline V gene data show CDR1 as SEHNR and CDR2 as FQNEAQ (reference sequence). The CDR3 loop spans 14 amino acids. Here the CDR3 reads CSSSPGTSPYEQYF. The CDR3 nucleotides are TGTTCCAGCAGTCCCGGGACTAGCCCCTACGAGCAGTACTTC.